One and the same sample provided the 10 T cell receptor beta chains below, sequenced in a study of cytomegalovirus exposure and HLA in healthy donors. A multiplex PCR was run with 60 Vbeta primers and 13 Jbeta primers. Libraries were prepared by immunoSEQ multiplex PCR; TCRdb keeps only in-frame clonotypes and omits some of them. Here the sample spans some 140,000 clones, about 77% being singletons. The sequenced sample consisted of PBMCs. All receptors derive from a man between 45 and 60 years old in good health and CMV-seronegative.

V usage is TRBV5-6 and J usage is TRBJ1-5; 11 bases agree with TRBD1. The CDR3 covers 16 residues. V lost 0 bases and J lost 6; bases outside the gene matches: 5. Germline V gives CDR1 SGHDT, CDR2 YYEEEE. CDR3 in DNA: TGTGCCAGCAGCTTGGGGACAGGGGGCGGTCGTCAGCCCCAGCATTTT. This codes for CASSLGTGGGRQPQHF. Drawing the rest from reference TRBV5-6 and TRBJ1-5, the complete variable domain is DAGVTQSPTHLIKTRGQQVTLRCSPKSGHDTVSWYQQALGQGPQFIFQYYEEEERQRGNFPDRFSGHQFPNYSSELNVNALLLGDSALYLCASSLGTGGGRQPQHFGDGTRLSIL.

To note about this clone: The same CDR3 can be traced to other DNA sequences in this sample. This chain links TRBV19 with TRBJ1-5; 8 bases align to TRBD1. With V trimmed by 2 bases and J by 4 bases, 1 base remained unmatched. Germline CDR1 is LNHDA and CDR2 is SQIVND (reference sequence). This CDR3 has 14 amino acids. In DNA, the CDR3 is TGTGCCAGTAGTATAACAGGGGGGAATCAGCCCCAGCATTTT. This sequence encodes CASSITGGNQPQHF.

The V gene is TRBV27, the J gene TRBJ1-2; D is unresolved. CDR1 is MNHEY, CDR2 SMNVEV, per germline (reference sequence). V was cut by 6 bases and J by 0 bases, with 20 bases left in between. This CDR3 spans 17 amino acids. CDR3 coding DNA: TGTGCCAGCAGCCGAGGCCCGGGGTCGGGATCTAACTATGGCTACACCTTC. Protein sequence: CASSRGPGSGSNYGYTF.

The chain uses TRBV5-6 and TRBJ2-1; TRBD1 agrees at 11 bases. This CDR3 has 16 amino acids. CDR1 SGHDT and CDR2 YYEEEE come from the germline V gene. V was pared by 5 bases and J by 4 bases, with 8 bases of the junction left unmatched. For the CDR3, the DNA is TGTGCCAGCAGTTCCGGGACAGGGGGATCGTACAATGAGCAGTTCTTC. Its translation is CASSSGTGGSYNEQFF. Complete variable domain (other parts from reference TRBV5-6 and TRBJ2-1): DAGVTQSPTHLIKTRGQQVTLRCSPKSGHDTVSWYQQALGQGPQFIFQYYEEEERQRGNFPDRFSGHQFPNYSSELNVNALLLGDSALYLCASSSGTGGSYNEQFFGPGTRLTVL.

The gene calls are TRBV2 and TRBJ2-6; D call uncertain. CDR1 and CDR2 (germline): SNHLY, FYNNEI. The CDR3 length is 15 residues. With 7 bases removed from V and 0 bases from J, the gap between germline ends came to 10 bases. Here the CDR3 DNA reads TGTGCCAGCACTAAAATTAGCTCTGGGGCCAACGTCCTGACTTTC. This sequence encodes CASTKISSGANVLTF.

The chain joins TRBV4-1 to TRBJ1-5, with D tentatively TRBD1 (6 bases). The V and J ends lost 1 base and 3 bases respectively, with 7 bases between them. Germline CDR1 and CDR2: MGHRA and YSYEKL. This CDR3 has 14 amino acids. The CDR3 is CASSQAGVNQPQHF. Here the CDR3 DNA reads TGCGCCAGCAGCCAAGCAGGGGTCAATCAGCCCCAGCATTTT.

This chain links TRBV5-1 with TRBJ2-3; tentative D call: TRBD1 (6 bases). The germline gives CDR1 SGHRS, CDR2 YFSETQ. The length of the CDR3 is 14 residues. The V and J ends lost 0 bases and 5 bases respectively, with 10 bases between them. This chain's CDR3 is CASSLVTGLDTQYF. In DNA, the CDR3 is TGCGCCAGCAGCTTGGTTACAGGGCTAGATACGCAGTATTTT.

This rearrangement joins TRBV25-1 to TRBJ2-7; D possibly corresponds to TRBD1 (5 bases). Germline V lookup: CDR1 MGHDK, CDR2 SYGVNS. The ends were cut back, 6 bases at V and 3 bases at J, with 12 bases in the middle. The CDR3 is 13 residues long. Written as DNA, the CDR3 is TGTGCCAGCAGATCCAGGGAACTCTACGAGCAGTACTTC. This translates into CASRSRELYEQYF.

The chain is built from TRBV6-1 and TRBJ2-1, with TRBD1 as a possible D gene (5 bases). The length of the CDR3 is 15 residues. Trimming stripped 4 bases from V and 0 bases from J, with 10 bases between. Germline V lookup: CDR1 MNHNS, CDR2 SASEGT. CDR3 protein: CASSVDSPSYNEQFF. The CDR3 DNA reads as TGTGCCAGCAGTGTCGACAGCCCCTCCTACAATGAGCAGTTCTTC.

This clone came up a few times. The chain has TRBV10-3 and TRBJ1-4; tentatively, D is TRBD1 (6 bases). Trimming cost V 2 bases and J 0 bases, with 10 bases left between them. Germline loops: CDR1 ENHRY, CDR2 SYGVKD. The length of the CDR3 is 16 residues. The CDR3 bases are TGTGCCATCAGTGAGATGAGGACAGCAACTAATGAAAAACTGTTTTTT. This translates into CAISEMRTATNEKLFF.